A single sample is the source of the 31 T cell receptor beta chains below, sequenced in a study of blood T cell repertoires in COVID-19 (dated by TCRdb to between 2020 and 2021). Preparation of the library involved the immunoSEQ multiplex PCR assay. In TCRdb, the immuneACCESS table is reduced to in-frame sequences with V and J assigned. These tables do not hold every clone; where another copy was compared, an unresolved V gene accounts for under half, and the others remain unexplained. Present in this sample are roughly 350,000 clones, over 80% of which were seen just once. The ten top clones hold over 6% of the sample. Sequencing was performed on peripheral blood. Receptors originate from a woman aged 50 to 60 with COVID-19, enrolled during active disease.

The V and J genes are TRBV15 and TRBJ2-2, with D perhaps TRBD2 (5 bases). The germline V gene encodes CDR1 LNHNV and CDR2 YYDKDF (reference sequence). This CDR3 has 15 amino acids. V lost 1 base, J lost 7 bases, and 13 bases lay in between. CDR3 in DNA: TGTGCCACCAGCAGAGGAGGCCTAGGAGGCGGGGAGCTGTTTTTT. Translating gives CATSRGGLGGGELFF.

This chain links TRBV5-4 with TRBJ1-5; TRBD1 matches 7 bases. Trimming removed 4 bases from V and 2 bases from J; junction bases left unmatched: 6. This CDR3 region has 15 residues. The V gene's germline CDR1 is SGHNT and CDR2 YYREEE (reference sequence). The CDR3 reads CASSPSDRRNQPQHF. The CDR3 nucleotides are TGTGCCAGCAGCCCCTCGGACAGGCGCAATCAGCCCCAGCATTTT.

This chain connects TRBV12-5 to TRBJ2-3; the match to TRBD2 covers 9 bases. Germline V gene sequence: CDR1 LGHNT, CDR2 FRNRAP. There are 17 residues in the CDR3. V shed 4 bases and J 0 bases; nucleotides not matched to a gene: 8. CDR3 coding DNA: TGTGCTAGTGGTTGGCTTCTAGCGGGGCTAAGCACAGATACGCAGTATTTT. Translation gives CASGWLLAGLSTDTQYF.

This clone has only a few counts. The genes are TRBV3-1 (or the pseudogene TRBV3-2) and TRBJ2-7, with D tentatively TRBD1 (6 bases). Trimming took off 1 base at V and 3 bases at J, with 10 bases between the two ends. Germline assignment: CDR1 LGHDT and CDR2 YNNKEL (reference sequence). The CDR3 runs 14 residues. CDR3 sequence reads: CASSQGTVFYEQYF. The CDR3 bases are TGTGCCAGCAGCCAAGGGACAGTGTTCTACGAGCAGTACTTC.

This chain uses TRBV21-1 with TRBJ2-7; the table names TRBD1, a call not compared with the DNA. TRBV21-1 is an annotated pseudogene. The CDR3 totals 15 residues. CDR3 amino acids: CASSYGQGAPYEQYF. The CDR3 nucleotides read TGTGCCAGCAGCTACGGACAGGGGGCCCCCTACGAGCAGTACTTC.

The genes are TRBV4-1 and TRBJ1-3; possible D gene TRBD1, 5 bases. Germline V gene lookup returns CDR1 MGHRA and CDR2 YSYEKL. V was shortened by 0 bases and J by 2 bases, with 8 bases between the two germline ends. This CDR3 comprises 15 residues. This chain's CDR3 is CASSQDYRPGNTIYF. In DNA form, the CDR3 reads TGCGCCAGCAGCCAAGATTACAGGCCTGGAAACACCATATATTTT.

This chain connects TRBV19 to TRBJ1-2; D gene uncertain. Germline CDR1 reads LNHDA; CDR2 reads SQIVND (reference sequence). V dropped 0 bases and J dropped 4 bases, with 12 bases sitting between them. The CDR3 consists of 15 residues. The DNA for the CDR3 is TGTGCCAGTAGTATAGATCGTGCAGCGATCTATGGCTACACCTTC. Residues: CASSIDRAAIYGYTF.

The rearrangement links TRBV10-1 to TRBJ2-1; D is unresolved. V was cut by 5 bases and J by 0 bases, with 8 bases left in between. The CDR3 is 14 amino acids. Looked up from germline, CDR1 is WNHNN and CDR2 is SYGVQD (reference sequence). The CDR3 protein is CASSKSSSYNEQFF. The CDR3 DNA reads TGCGCCAGCAGTAAATCGAGCTCCTACAATGAGCAGTTCTTC.

This clone was found once. V is TRBV19 and J is TRBJ2-4, with 12 bases that match TRBD2. The germline gives CDR1 LNHDA, CDR2 SQIVND (reference sequence). CDR3 length equals 19 residues. Losses at the gene ends were 2 bases for V and 0 bases for J; bases not matched to a gene: 8. CDR3 DNA: TGTGCCAGTAGTATACCACGGACTAGCGGGATGGGAGCCAAAAACATTCAGTACTTC. Translated: CASSIPRTSGMGAKNIQYF.

This clone showed up just once. The gene calls are TRBV11-1 and TRBJ1-6; D perhaps matches TRBD1 (5 bases). CDR1 SGHAT and CDR2 FQDESV come from the germline V gene (reference sequence). V lost 1 base and J 10 bases, leaving 14 bases between the germline ends. This CDR3 contains 15 residues. The CDR3 here is CASSLDPAGLSPLHF. Written as DNA, the CDR3 is TGTGCCAGCAGCTTAGATCCTGCAGGGTTATCACCCCTCCACTTT.

The V call is TRBV7-3, the J call TRBJ2-3; TRBD2 aligns across 7 bases. Unmatched junction bases numbered 11, after V lost 4 bases and J lost 1 base. CDR1 is SGHTA and CDR2 is FQGTGA in the germline V gene. This CDR3 comprises 17 residues. CDR3 sequence reads: CASSSGTTRGGTDTQYF. CDR3 DNA sequence: TGTGCCAGCAGCTCCGGGACTACGCGGGGAGGCACAGATACGCAGTATTTT.

This clone was seen a handful of times. This sequence joins TRBV5-4 and TRBJ2-2; TRBD2 matches at 7 bases. The length of the CDR3 is 16 residues. V shed 4 bases and J 5 bases; nucleotides not matched to a gene: 11. CDR1 is SGHNT, CDR2 YYREEE, per germline (reference sequence). This CDR3 reads CASSPRGSGLTGELFF. The CDR3 DNA sequence: TGTGCCAGCAGCCCCCGTGGTAGCGGGCTAACCGGGGAGCTGTTTTTT.

The chain has TRBV18 and TRBJ2-5, with no clear D. Germline V gives CDR1 KGHSH, CDR2 LQKENI. This CDR3 has 14 residues. V shed 1 base and J shed 4 bases, with 10 bases lying between them. The CDR3 sequence: CASSPRFRGETQYF. DNA for the CDR3: TGTGCCAGCTCACCACGCTTTAGAGGAGAGACCCAGTACTTC.

This chain links TRBV29-1 with TRBJ1-2; maybe TRBD1 (5 bases). Trimming took 3 bases from V and 8 from J, leaving 13 bases between them. This CDR3 has 12 amino acids. CDR1 and CDR2 from the germline V gene are SQVTM and ANQGSEA. The CDR3 loop reads CSVDTSGWGYTF. The CDR3 DNA reads TGCAGCGTTGACACTTCAGGGTGGGGCTACACCTTC.

The chain is built from TRBV19 and TRBJ1-6; D gene uncertain. V was trimmed by 7 bases and J by 0 bases, leaving 13 bases between them. Per the germline V gene, CDR1 is LNHDA and CDR2 is SQIVND (reference sequence). The CDR3 is 16 residues long. CDR3 loop: CASTSGRSSYNSPLHF. The DNA of the CDR3 is TGTGCCAGTACCTCCGGAAGGAGCTCCTATAATTCACCCCTCCACTTT. Supplemented by reference TRBV19 and TRBJ1-6, the full variable domain reads DGGITQSPKYLFRKEGQNVTLSCEQNLNHDAMYWYRQDPGQGLRLIYYSQIVNDFQKGDIAEGYSVSREKKESFPLTVTSAQKNPTAFYLCASTSGRSSYNSPLHFGNGTRLTVT.

V usage is TRBV19 and J usage is TRBJ2-1, with 10 bases lining up with TRBD2. Germline CDR1 and CDR2: LNHDA and SQIVND (reference sequence). The CDR3 has 16 residues. V was pared by 5 bases and J by 4 bases, with 8 bases of the junction left unmatched. This CDR3 is CASSWLAGVTYNEQFF. In DNA, the CDR3 is TGTGCCAGTAGTTGGCTAGCGGGAGTAACGTACAATGAGCAGTTCTTC.

J is TRBJ1-2 and V is TRBV5-4; no firm D call. This CDR3 has 14 amino acids. Germline V lookup: CDR1 SGHNT, CDR2 YYREEE (reference sequence). V was trimmed by 0 bases and J by 2 bases, leaving 8 bases between them. In DNA form, the CDR3 reads TGTGCCAGCAGCTTGGATCCCGTGAACTATGGCTACACCTTC. Encoded protein: CASSLDPVNYGYTF.

CDR3 sequence: CASSLASGIYNEQFF. For the CDR3, the DNA is TGTGCCAGCAGCTTAGCTAGCGGGATTTACAATGAGCAGTTCTTC. J is TRBJ2-1 and V is TRBV7-7, with 8 bases identical to TRBD2. Germline lookup yields CDR1 SSHAT and CDR2 FNYEAQ (reference sequence). V lost 0 bases to trimming and J lost 4 bases; unmatched junction nucleotides: 2. This CDR3 is built from 15 residues.

The table lists this clone with a count of one. The J gene is TRBJ2-7, the V gene TRBV12-5; 10 bases fit TRBD1. The junction had 4 bases not matched to a gene; V was cut back by 7 bases and J by 7 bases. Germline CDR1 is LGHNT and CDR2 is FRNRAP. This CDR3 contains 12 residues. CDR3 DNA: TGTGCTAGTGAGGGGACAGGGGAAGAGCAGTACTTC. This encodes CASEGTGEEQYF. Full variable domain (missing parts from reference TRBV12-5 and TRBJ2-7): DARVTQTPRHKVTEMGQEVTMRCQPILGHNTVFWYRQTMMQGLELLAYFRNRAPLDDSGMPKDRFSAEMPDATLATLKIQPSEPRDSAVYFCASEGTGEEQYFGPGTRLTVT.

The chain recombines TRBV5-8 with TRBJ1-1; TRBD1 might be the D (5 bases). The V end was cut by 4 bases, the J end by 2 bases, with 15 bases between. CDR1 is SGHTS and CDR2 is YDEGEE in the germline V gene. There are 15 residues in the CDR3. The CDR3 spells CASSPQGQGNTEAFF. CDR3 nucleotide sequence: TGTGCCAGCAGCCCCCAGGGCCAAGGAAACACTGAAGCTTTCTTT.

The chain is built from TRBV14 and TRBJ1-1; 7 bases are a match to TRBD1. Germline CDR1 reads SGHDN; CDR2 reads FVKESK. The V gene end was trimmed by 4 bases and the J gene end by 3 bases; junction bases not matched to a gene: 5. The CDR3 is 14 residues long. Here the CDR3 reads CASSRMTGHTEAFF. DNA of the CDR3: TGTGCCAGCAGCCGAATGACAGGGCACACTGAAGCTTTCTTT.

The table lists this clone with a few counts. The V call is TRBV6-5, the J call TRBJ1-2; a possible D gene is TRBD1 (5 bases). The CDR3 sequence is 12 residues long. Trimming shortened V by 6 bases and J by 2 bases, and 7 bases separated the two germline ends. The germline V gene encodes CDR1 MNHEY and CDR2 SVGAGI. The CDR3 DNA follows: TGTGCCAGCAGACAGGCGAACTATGGCTACACCTTC. Amino acids: CASRQANYGYTF.

This chain uses TRBV19 with TRBJ1-1, with TRBD1 matching 7 bases. The CDR3 loop spans 13 amino acids. Germline V gives CDR1 LNHDA, CDR2 SQIVND (reference sequence). J lost 4 bases, V lost 7 bases, and 6 bases had no gene match. The DNA for the CDR3 is TGTGCCAGTAAAAGGACAGGTGTCACTGAAGCTTTCTTT. Translation gives CASKRTGVTEAFF.

The CDR3, as DNA: TGTGCCAGCAGCTTAGGCTTAAATTCACCCCTCCACTTT. It translates to CASSLGLNSPLHF. The V gene is TRBV13, the J gene TRBJ1-6; D gene unclear. Germline V gene sequence: CDR1 PRHDT, CDR2 FYEKMQ (reference sequence). V lost 0 bases, J lost 7 bases, and 4 bases lay in between. This CDR3 contains 13 residues.

This chain links TRBV3-1 (or the pseudogene TRBV3-2) with TRBJ2-1, with unresolved D. The V and J ends lost 1 base and 9 bases respectively, with 10 bases between them. Germline V gene sequence: CDR1 LGHDT, CDR2 YNNKEL (reference sequence). The CDR3 consists of 13 residues. The CDR3 is CASSQVLVGEQFF. The CDR3 nucleotides are TGTGCCAGCAGCCAAGTCCTAGTTGGTGAGCAGTTCTTC.

This clone was picked up one time. Other nucleotide sequences from this sample produce the same CDR3. The genes are TRBV5-1 and TRBJ2-3, with 10 bases matching TRBD2. The CDR3 has 15 amino acids. Germline V gives CDR1 SGHRS, CDR2 YFSETQ. V shed 0 bases, J shed 3 bases, and the junction held 1 base outside the gene matches. CDR3 region: CASSLGTSGTDTQYF. The DNA for the CDR3 is TGCGCCAGCAGCTTGGGGACTAGCGGAACAGATACGCAGTATTTT.

This clone has a single count. The chain links TRBV4-1 to TRBJ2-3; 7 nucleotides match TRBD1. CDR3 length: 17 residues. V dropped 2 bases and J dropped 4; count of bases not matched to a gene: 12. CDR1 and CDR2 from the germline V gene are MGHRA and YSYEKL. CDR3 sequence: CASSQPTGTNGADTQYF. The CDR3 DNA is TGCGCCAGCAGCCAACCGACAGGGACAAATGGTGCAGATACGCAGTATTTT.

The CDR3 nucleotides read TGTGCCAGCCGGGGGAATAGCGGAGCTTTCTTT. It codes for CASRGNSGAFF. V gene TRBV3-1 (or the pseudogene TRBV3-2) combines with J gene TRBJ1-1; D possibly corresponds to TRBD1 (5 bases). Trimming took off 8 bases at V and 10 bases at J, with 14 bases between the two ends. CDR3 length equals 11 residues. The V gene's germline CDR1 is LGHDT and CDR2 YNNKEL (reference sequence).

The chain joins TRBV7-8 to TRBJ1-1; D gene uncertain. Germline values: CDR1 SGHVS, CDR2 FQNEAQ. There are 11 residues in the CDR3. The V gene lost 5 bases and the J gene lost 11 bases, with 12 bases spanning the gap. The DNA for the CDR3 is TGTGCCAGCAGCAGAGAGAGTATGGCTTTCTTT. Translation: CASSRESMAFF.

The V and J genes are TRBV19 and TRBJ2-1, with TRBD2 matching 8 bases. The CDR3 runs to 14 residues. Per the germline V gene, CDR1 is LNHDA and CDR2 is SQIVND (reference sequence). Losses at the gene ends were 7 bases for V and 9 bases for J; bases not matched to a gene: 11. The CDR3 coding sequence is TGTGCCAGTATGTTAGCGGGAACCCCAAGTGAGCAGTTCTTC. Residues: CASMLAGTPSEQFF.

J is TRBJ2-7 and V is TRBV5-6, with 7 positions matching TRBD1. The germline CDR1 and CDR2 sequences are SGHDT and YYEEEE. Germline trimming cut 3 bases from V and 0 bases from J; bases unmatched to any gene: 12. The CDR3 contains 17 residues. The CDR3 sequence: CASSSTTQTGSSYEQYF. The CDR3, as DNA: TGTGCCAGCAGCTCCACAACACAGACAGGGAGCTCCTACGAGCAGTACTTC.